This TCR beta chain stems from a study of blood T cell repertoires in COVID-19 (dated by TCRdb to 2020 to 2022). General notes on the study: Samples covering the acute and convalescent phases of COVID-19 were provided by collaborators in the United States, Italy and Spain. The prospective study material was composed of cDNA or gDNA derived from T cells, B-cell-depleted T cells, or PBMCs. Sample metadata almost always included a de-identified subject ID, COVID-19 status, age in years and sex. The repertoires were released in a freely available public database intended as a resource for research on the immune response to SARS-CoV-2. Where available, HLA class I and class II types were taken from metadata supplied by the sample provider and were not determined by assay-based typing. Samples came from the ongoing ImmuneRACE study (first 160 participants) plus 1,254 subjects from 6 global collaborators. Deeply sampled blood TCRbeta repertoires from subjects exposed to, actively infected with, or recovered from COVID-19 were included in the dataset.

The collaborating institutions used their own protocols to collect whole blood in K2EDTA tubes. For TCRbeta analysis, collaborator samples were shipped as frozen whole blood, as isolated PBMCs, or as DNA extracted from either sample type. Overall study results and their limits: Clinical and demographic metadata were provided uncurated, with the amount varying by source and participant.

On this clone: Its antigen is currently not known. Base qualities are missing; no much larger clone stands one base away.

V lost 10 bases and J lost 7 bases; the stretch between them is 16 bases long. CDR1 SNHLY and CDR2 FYNNEI were looked up in the germline V gene. Measured from the cysteine to the phenylalanine, the CDR3 is 12 residues long. Here the CDR3 DNA is all that survives: 36 bases in frame from base 1. TCRbeta CDR3 regions were amplified from genomic DNA by means of the immunoSEQ Assay, a bias-controlled multiplex PCR. Turning to the authors' computational methods: The number of nucleated cells in each sample was estimated from the amplification of reference gene primers within the assay. To quantify the absolute abundance of each unique TCRbeta CDR3 rearrangement, sequence reads were collapsed and filtered. Productive Simpson clonality was computed per sample as the square root of Simpson's diversity index over productive rearrangements. TCRdb retrieved this table from immuneACCESS and kept in-frame rearrangements only. Not all clones are present; in checked studies, unresolved V genes account for under half, and no reason is known for the remainder. Clone size and V and J calls were adopted from that table, with D and trimming inferred from the DNA. This sample lists some 80,000 clones; 70% to 90% were detected once. The ten largest clones capture 18% of the sample.

The source is a man older than 75 with active or convalescent COVID-19. Sample: peripheral blood. Recombination connected TRBV2 to TRBJ2-5, with the D gene not confidently named. The DNA sequence follows: TGTGCCACGTCCGCTTCCGGCGGGACCCAGTACTTC. Protein translation: CATSASGGTQYF.